This TCR beta chain was captured by sequencing in a study of metastatic and nonmetastatic thyroid tumors. The overall study: Repertoires from malignant and benign thyroid patients were compared across blood and tumor or nodule tissue.

Methods used by the authors: Clinicopathological groups of papillary thyroid cancer showed CDR3 differences that were used to build a distant-metastasis classifier. TCRdb called clones again from the PCR reads with MiXCR. The authors' filters were not applied to this entry. The repertoire holds 60,000 to 85,000 clones, with roughly 18% as singletons. Each patient went into thyroid surgery without having received any treatment. Germline lookup yields CDR1 DFQATT and CDR2 SNEGSKA (reference sequence). Trimming removed 5 bases from V and 4 bases from J, with 9 bases in between. The CDR3 contains 12 residues.

The TCR comes from a female donor with papillary thyroid cancer or a benign thyroid nodule (not recorded which). Some clones in this sample may be carry-over from other donors' samples. The chain links TRBV20-1 to TRBJ1-5; no definite D call. The sequencing input was blood. CDR3 in amino acids: CSARSRNQPQHF. For the CDR3, the DNA is TGCAGTGCTCGAAGTCGAAATCAGCCCCAGCATTTT.